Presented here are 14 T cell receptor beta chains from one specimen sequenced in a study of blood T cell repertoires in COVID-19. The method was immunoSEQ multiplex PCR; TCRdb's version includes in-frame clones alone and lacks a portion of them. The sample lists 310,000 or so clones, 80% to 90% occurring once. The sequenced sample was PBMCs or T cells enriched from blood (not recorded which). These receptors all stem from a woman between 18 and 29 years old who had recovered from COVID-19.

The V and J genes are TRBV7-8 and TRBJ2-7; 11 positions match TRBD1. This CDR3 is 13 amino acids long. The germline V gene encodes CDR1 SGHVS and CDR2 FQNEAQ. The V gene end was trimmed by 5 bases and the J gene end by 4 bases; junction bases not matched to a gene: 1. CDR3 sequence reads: CASSRDRGYEQYF. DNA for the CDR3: TGTGCCAGCAGCCGGGACAGGGGGTACGAGCAGTACTTC.

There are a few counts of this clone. The CDR3 is CASSLIAGLNTEAFF. The CDR3 region has the DNA TGTGCCAGCAGTTTAATAGCAGGGTTGAACACTGAAGCTTTCTTT. J is TRBJ1-1 and V is TRBV28, with D possibly TRBD1 on 5 matching bases. Trimming removed 2 bases at V and 0 bases at J, with 10 bases between. The CDR3 sequence is 15 residues long. CDR1 MDHEN and CDR2 SYDVKM come from the germline V gene.

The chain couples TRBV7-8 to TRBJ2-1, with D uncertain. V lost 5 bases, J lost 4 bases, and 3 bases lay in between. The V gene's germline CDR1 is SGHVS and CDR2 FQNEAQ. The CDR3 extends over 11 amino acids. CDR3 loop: CASSPYNEQFF. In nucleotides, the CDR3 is TGTGCCAGCAGCCCTTACAATGAGCAGTTCTTC.

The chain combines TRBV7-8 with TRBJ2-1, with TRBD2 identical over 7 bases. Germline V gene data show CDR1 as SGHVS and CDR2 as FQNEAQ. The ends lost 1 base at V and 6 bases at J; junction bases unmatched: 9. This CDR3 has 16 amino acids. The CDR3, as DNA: TGTGCCAGCAGCTTAGAGTCACTAGCGAATCTCAATGAGCAGTTCTTC. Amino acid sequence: CASSLESLANLNEQFF.

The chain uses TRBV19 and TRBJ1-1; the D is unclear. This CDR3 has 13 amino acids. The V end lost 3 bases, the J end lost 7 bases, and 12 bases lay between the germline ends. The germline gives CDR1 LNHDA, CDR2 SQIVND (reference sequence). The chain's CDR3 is CASSISRQLEAFF. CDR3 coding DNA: TGTGCCAGTAGTATTTCGAGGCAGCTTGAAGCTTTCTTT.

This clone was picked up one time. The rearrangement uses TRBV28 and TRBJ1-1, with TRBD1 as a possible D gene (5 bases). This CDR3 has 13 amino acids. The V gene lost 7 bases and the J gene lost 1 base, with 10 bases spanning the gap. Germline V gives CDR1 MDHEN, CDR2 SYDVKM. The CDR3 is CASKRGENTEAFF. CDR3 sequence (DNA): TGTGCCAGCAAAAGGGGCGAGAACACTGAAGCTTTCTTT.

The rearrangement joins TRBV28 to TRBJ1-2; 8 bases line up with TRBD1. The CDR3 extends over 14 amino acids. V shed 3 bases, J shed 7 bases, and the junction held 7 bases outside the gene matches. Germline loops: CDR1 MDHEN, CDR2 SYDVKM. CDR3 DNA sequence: TGTGCCAGCAGTTTCCCCAGGGGGCGCTCTGGCTACACCTTC. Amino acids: CASSFPRGRSGYTF.

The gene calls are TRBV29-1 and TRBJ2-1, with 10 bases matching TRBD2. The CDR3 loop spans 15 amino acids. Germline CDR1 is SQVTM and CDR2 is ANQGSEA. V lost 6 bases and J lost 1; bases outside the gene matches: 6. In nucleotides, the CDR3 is TGCAGCGTCGCTAGCGGGAGAGCTTCCTACAATGAGCAGTTCTTC. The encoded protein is CSVASGRASYNEQFF.

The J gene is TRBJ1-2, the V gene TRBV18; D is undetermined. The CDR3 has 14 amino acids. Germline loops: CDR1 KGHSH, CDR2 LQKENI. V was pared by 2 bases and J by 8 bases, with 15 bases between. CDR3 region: CASSPEGSRAGYTF. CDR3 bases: TGTGCCAGCTCACCAGAGGGTTCCCGGGCCGGCTACACCTTC. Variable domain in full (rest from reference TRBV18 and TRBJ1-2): NAGVMQNPRHLVRRRGQEARLRCSPMKGHSHVYWYRQLPEEGLKFMVYLQKENIIDESGMPKERFSAEFPKEGPSILRIQQVVRGDSAAYFCASSPEGSRAGYTFGSGTRLTVV.

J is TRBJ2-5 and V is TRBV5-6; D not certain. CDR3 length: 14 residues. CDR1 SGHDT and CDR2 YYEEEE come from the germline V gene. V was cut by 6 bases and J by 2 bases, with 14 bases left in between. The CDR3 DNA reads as TGTGCCAGCAATCCGGGTTATACTCAAGAGACCCAGTACTTC. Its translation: CASNPGYTQETQYF.

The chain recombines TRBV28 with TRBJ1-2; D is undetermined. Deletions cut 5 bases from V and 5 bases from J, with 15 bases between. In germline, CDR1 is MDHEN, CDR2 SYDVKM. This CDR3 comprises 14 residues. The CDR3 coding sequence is TGTGCCAGCAGTCGATCGGTTCTAATATATGGCTACACCTTC. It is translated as CASSRSVLIYGYTF.

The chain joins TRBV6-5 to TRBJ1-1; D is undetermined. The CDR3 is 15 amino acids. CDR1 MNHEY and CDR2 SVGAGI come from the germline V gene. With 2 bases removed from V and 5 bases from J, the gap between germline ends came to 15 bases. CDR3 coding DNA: TGTGCCAGCAGTTACGATCCGGGGTCGAGGACTGAAGCTTTCTTT. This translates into CASSYDPGSRTEAFF.

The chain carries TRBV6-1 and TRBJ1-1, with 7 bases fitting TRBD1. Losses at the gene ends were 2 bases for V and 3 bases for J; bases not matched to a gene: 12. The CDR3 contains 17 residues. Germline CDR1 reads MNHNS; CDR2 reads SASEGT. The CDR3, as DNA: TGTGCCAGCAGTGAATGGTGGTCAGGGGGTTCGGACACTGAAGCTTTCTTT. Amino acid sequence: CASSEWWSGGSDTEAFF.

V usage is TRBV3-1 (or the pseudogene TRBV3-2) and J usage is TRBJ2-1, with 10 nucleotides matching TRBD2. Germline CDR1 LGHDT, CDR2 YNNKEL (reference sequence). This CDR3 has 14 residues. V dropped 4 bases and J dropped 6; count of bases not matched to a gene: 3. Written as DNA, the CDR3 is TGTGCCAGCAGCCGTAGCGGGGGGTCCAATGAGCAGTTCTTC. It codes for CASSRSGGSNEQFF.